This is a list of T cell receptor beta chains from one sample in a study of vaccination and CD4 T cells after COVID-19. MiXCR, applied by TCRdb to the PCR reads, yields one record per CDR3 protein. This sample has around 20,000 distinct CDR3 sequences, with roughly 64% found just once. The source was CD4+ T cells from blood, collected after SARS-CoV-2 vaccination. These TCRs come from a human donor who had recovered from COVID-19. Each CDR3 is given with its conserved first and last residue. D genes are given only for firm matches. A clone size is listed for some rows: how often the clone was seen (once, few, many), or a class if it is expanded.

d_gene,v_gene,j_gene,abundance,CDR3aa,CDR3nt
TRBD1,TRBV20-1,TRBJ1-5,.,CSAKGQGAHQPQHF,TGCAGTGCCAAAGGACAGGGGGCTCATCAGCCCCAGCATTTT
TRBD2,TRBV20-1,TRBJ2-7,.,CSAKRGTTEQYF,TGCAGTGCTAAACGCGGGACTACCGAGCAGTACTTC
TRBD2,TRBV7-2,TRBJ2-4,.,CASSLGLAEKNIQYF,TGTGCCAGCAGCTTAGGACTAGCGGAAAAAAACATTCAGTACTTC
TRBD1,TRBV28,TRBJ1-2,.,CASSLTYRGRVDGYTF,TGTGCCAGCAGTCTAACGTACAGGGGGCGCGTAGATGGCTACACCTTC
.,TRBV21-1,TRBJ2-4,.,CASSKGGFWVAKNIQYF,TGTGCCAGCAGCAAAGGGGGTTTTTGGGTAGCCAAAAACATTCAGTACTTC
.,TRBV7-6,TRBJ2-5,.,CASIQGETQYF,TGTGCCAGCATCCAGGGGGAGACCCAGTACTTC
.,TRBV28,TRBJ2-7,.,CASNITPYEQYF,TGTGCCAGCAACATAACCCCCTACGAGCAGTACTTC
.,TRBV20-1,TRBJ1-4,.,CSARRGTDEKLFF,TGCAGTGCTAGAAGAGGGACTGATGAAAAACTGTTTTTT
.,TRBV6-1,TRBJ1-1,once,CASSVGGAYDTEAFF,TGTGCCAGCAGTGTAGGGGGGGCGTATGACACTGAAGCTTTCTTT
.,TRBV6-1,TRBJ1-6,.,CASILGDVNSPLHF,TGTGCCAGCATTCTTGGGGACGTCAATTCACCCCTCCACTTT
.,TRBV6-4,TRBJ2-7,few,CASSGLAPYEQYF,TGTGCCAGCAGTGGGCTAGCCCCCTACGAGCAGTACTTC
.,TRBV7-3,TRBJ2-3,.,CASSLSARDTQYF,TGTGCCAGCAGCTTAAGTGCTAGAGATACGCAGTATTTT
.,TRBV28,TRBJ1-2,few,CASSPEQTVYGYTF,TGTGCCAGCAGCCCGGAGCAGACAGTCTATGGCTACACCTTC
.,TRBV7-8,TRBJ2-1,.,CASSLAHLYNEQFF,TGTGCCAGCAGCTTAGCGCACTTGTACAATGAGCAGTTCTTC
.,TRBV28,TRBJ1-4,.,CASRTLVREKLFF,TGTGCCAGCAGAACATTAGTCAGGGAAAAACTGTTTTTT
TRBD1,TRBV28,TRBJ1-3,.,CASRPQGDSGNTIYF,TGTGCCAGCAGACCTCAGGGGGACTCTGGAAACACCATATATTTT
TRBD1,TRBV6-1,TRBJ2-2,few,CASSEQGAATGELFF,TGTGCCAGCAGCGAACAGGGGGCGGCCACCGGGGAGCTGTTTTTT
.,TRBV12-3/TRBV12-4,TRBJ2-2,.,CASSPTNTGELFF,TGTGCCAGCAGTCCTACTAACACCGGGGAGCTGTTTTTT